Below are 26 T cell receptor beta chains sequenced from a single sample in a study of T cells in Graves' hyperthyroidism and ophthalmopathy. It was RNA transcripts that yielded the amplified TCR beta CDR3 regions. An initial round of RT-PCR targeting the TCR CDR3 relied on the HTBI primer set. TCRdb itself ran the multiplex PCR reads through MiXCR, one entry per CDR3 protein. The sample yields hundreds of thousands of distinct CDR3 sequences, just under 20% seen once. Sequenced: blood. These receptors were taken from a man aged 40-55 years with Graves' ophthalmopathy.

The V and J genes are TRBV7-6 and TRBJ2-2; the D gene is possibly TRBD2 (7 bases). The length of the CDR3 is 14 residues. Looked up from germline, CDR1 is SGHVS and CDR2 is FNYEAQ. V lost 3 bases, J lost 4 bases, and 9 bases lay in between. DNA of the CDR3: TGTGCCAGCAGCTTCGGGGGGCCCACCGGGGAGCTGTTTTTT. This encodes CASSFGGPTGELFF.

For this clonotype: One end of the junction does not line up with germline, which may come from a read error. The chain uses TRBV20-1 and TRBJ2-3; 11 bases match TRBD2. The CDR3 runs to 13 residues. The germline gives CDR1 DFQATT, CDR2 SNEGSKA (reference sequence). The CDR3 spells CSTSGSSTDTQYF. The CDR3 DNA sequence: TGCAGTACTAGCGGGAGTTCGACAGATACGCAGTATTTT.

This clonotype appeared many times. The J gene is TRBJ2-7, the V gene TRBV10-3; TRBD2 agrees at 7 bases. The trim removed 9 bases at V and 4 bases at J, leaving 9 bases unmatched. The CDR3 spans 13 residues. The V gene's germline CDR1 is ENHRY and CDR2 SYGVKD. The CDR3 protein is CAITGGLGYEQYF. As DNA, the CDR3 is TGTGCCATAACGGGGGGACTGGGATACGAGCAGTACTTC.

This clonotype was recorded a few times. This chain joins TRBV5-1 and TRBJ2-1, with unresolved D. With 4 bases removed from V and 8 bases from J, the gap between germline ends came to 19 bases. The CDR3 runs 15 residues. CDR1 is SGHRS, CDR2 YFSETQ, per germline. The CDR3 sequence is CASSPRTSGSDEQFF. The CDR3 bases are TGCGCCAGCAGCCCCCGCACGTCGGGTTCCGATGAGCAGTTCTTC.

This rearrangement joins TRBV6-2 or TRBV6-3 to TRBJ1-5; D is perhaps TRBD1 (5 bases). The V and J ends lost 9 bases and 11 bases respectively, with 20 bases between them. Germline V gives CDR1 MNHEY, CDR2 SVGEGT. This CDR3 is built from 13 residues. CDR3 in amino acids: CASHGEGVSTQHF. In DNA form, the CDR3 reads TGTGCCAGTCACGGCGAAGGGGTCAGTACCCAGCATTTT.

This clonotype has a count of ten or more. This chain links TRBV7-2 with TRBJ2-3, with 15 bases fitting TRBD2. Germline values: CDR1 SGHTA, CDR2 FQGNSA. With 5 bases clipped from V and 3 bases from J, the junction kept 3 bases outside the gene matches. The CDR3 consists of 16 residues. In DNA, the CDR3 is TGTGCCAGCAGCACGGGACTAGCGGGGGGAACAGATACGCAGTATTTT. Protein: CASSTGLAGGTDTQYF.

This clonotype appeared a few times. The chain couples TRBV4-1 to TRBJ1-5; the D gene is possibly TRBD1 (6 bases). CDR3 length equals 13 residues. Trimming stripped 5 bases from V and 3 bases from J, with 8 bases between. CDR1 and CDR2 (germline): MGHRA, YSYEKL. DNA of the CDR3: TGCGCCAGCAGCGACAGGTTCAATCAGCCCCAGCATTTT. This encodes CASSDRFNQPQHF.

The chain couples TRBV10-3 to TRBJ2-5, with 11 nucleotides matching TRBD2. With V trimmed by 11 bases and J by 2 bases, 10 bases remained unmatched. Germline V gene sequence: CDR1 ENHRY, CDR2 SYGVKD. This CDR3 region has 15 residues. Here the CDR3 DNA reads TGTGCCGTGAGCCCGGGACTAGCGGTACAAGAGACCCAGTACTTC. Translation gives CAVSPGLAVQETQYF.

This clonotype has at least ten counts. The rearrangement uses TRBV12-3 or TRBV12-4 and TRBJ2-1; tentatively, D is TRBD1 (6 bases). The ends were cut back, 1 base at V and 2 bases at J, with 24 bases in the middle. The CDR3 consists of 20 residues. The CDR3 spells CASSLVLGANRDTTYNEQFF. The CDR3, as DNA: TGTGCCAGCAGTTTAGTTTTGGGTGCAAACCGGGACACGACCTACAATGAGCAGTTCTTC.

This clonotype was counted between two and nine times. The V call is TRBV3-1, the J call TRBJ2-2; no reliable D call. The CDR3 is 12 amino acids. CDR1 is LGHDT and CDR2 is YNNKEL in the germline V gene (reference sequence). Trimming shortened V by 5 bases and J by 13 bases, and 14 bases separated the two germline ends. CDR3 residues: CASSVGSAVLFF. The CDR3, as DNA: TGTGCCAGCAGCGTGGGTTCGGCAGTGCTGTTTTTT.

This chain joins TRBV5-1 and TRBJ2-3; D ambiguous. Trimming removed 2 bases at V and 4 bases at J, with 5 bases between. This CDR3 spans 12 amino acids. Germline V gene data show CDR1 as SGHRS and CDR2 as YFSETQ. In DNA, the CDR3 is TGCGCCAGCAGCTTTTCTTCAGATACGCAGTATTTT. This encodes CASSFSSDTQYF.

A remark on this clonotype: A much larger clone is a single base away; this may be a read error. Because the CDR3 is missing its conserved closing phenylalanine or tryptophan, this is likely a read error. This chain connects TRBV2 to TRBJ1-2; D might be TRBD1 (5 bases). Germline V CDR1 and CDR2: SNHLY, FYNNEI. This CDR3 spans 13 amino acids. In DNA, the CDR3 is TGTGCCAGTAGTGCGACAGAGGTCTATGGCTACACCCTC. Encoded protein: CASSATEVYGYTL.

The V gene is TRBV5-1, the J gene TRBJ2-3, with D unclear. The CDR3 contains 12 residues. V was clipped by 4 bases and J by 3 bases, with 6 bases between them. The germline CDR1 and CDR2 sequences are SGHRS and YFSETQ. CDR3 in amino acids: CASSEETDTQYF. In DNA form, the CDR3 reads TGCGCCAGCAGCGAAGAGACAGATACGCAGTATTTT.

The gene calls are TRBV12-3 or TRBV12-4 and TRBJ1-1; D perhaps matches TRBD1 (6 bases). This CDR3 is built from 14 residues. The V and J ends lost 7 bases and 2 bases respectively, with 14 bases between them. This CDR3 reads CASMTGHSNTEAFF. In DNA, the CDR3 is TGTGCCAGCATGACGGGACACTCAAACACTGAAGCTTTCTTT.

V and J are TRBV15 and TRBJ1-5, with D unclear. The V and J ends lost 7 bases and 1 base respectively, with 14 bases between them. The CDR3 spans 15 residues. Germline CDR1 and CDR2: LNHNV and YYDKDF (reference sequence). The CDR3 spells CATNSGVDSNQPQHF. CDR3 in DNA: TGTGCCACCAACAGCGGGGTGGACAGCAATCAGCCCCAGCATTTT.

The sample holds many counts of this clonotype. The rearrangement links TRBV5-1 to TRBJ2-1; unclear D gene. The germline V gene has CDR1 SGHRS and CDR2 YFSETQ. V dropped 3 bases and J dropped 6 bases, with 10 bases sitting between them. CDR3 length: 13 residues. This CDR3 reads CASSSIRGNEQFF. As DNA, the CDR3 is TGCGCCAGCAGCTCCATCCGAGGCAATGAGCAGTTCTTC.

For the CDR3, the DNA is TGTGCCAGCAGCTCTGACATGTTTCGGGAGACCCAGTACTTC. Its translation: CASSSDMFRETQYF. This chain connects TRBV12-3 or TRBV12-4 to TRBJ2-5; D remains ambiguous. This CDR3 contains 14 residues. Trimming left V 6 bases short and J 5 bases short, with 16 bases between.

This clonotype was observed a handful of times. The CDR3 here is CSVEGAGQETQYF. In DNA form, the CDR3 reads TGCAGCGTTGAGGGGGCAGGTCAGGAGACCCAGTACTTC. The rearrangement links TRBV29-1 to TRBJ2-5; maybe TRBD1 (6 bases). Between the trimmed V and J ends, which lost 3 bases and 5 bases, there was a span of 13 bases. CDR3 length: 13 amino acids. Germline V lookup: CDR1 SQVTM, CDR2 ANQGSEA. The whole variable domain, remainder taken from reference TRBV29-1 and TRBJ2-5, is SAVISQKPSRDICQRGTSLTIQCQVDSQVTMMFWYRQQPGQSLTLIATANQGSEATYESGFVIDKFPISRPNLTFSTLTVSNMSPEDSSIYLCSVEGAGQETQYFGPGTRLLVL.

A word on this clonotype: Germline and junction disagree at one end, which may indicate a read error. The chain uses TRBV2 and TRBJ2-7; TRBD2 aligns across 10 bases. This CDR3 contains 15 residues. The germline V gene encodes CDR1 SNHLY and CDR2 FYNNEI. The CDR3 DNA reads TGTGCCAGCAGACCCCTAGCGGGAGACTCCTACGAGCGGTACTTC. Translation gives CASRPLAGDSYERYF.

This clonotype came up a few times. The V call is TRBV18, the J call TRBJ1-1; possibly TRBD1 for D (6 bases). The CDR3 runs to 15 residues. Germline values: CDR1 KGHSH, CDR2 LQKENI. The V end was cut by 3 bases, the J end by 4 bases, with 15 bases between. The CDR3, as DNA: TGTGCCAGCTCACCTACCGGGCCCAGGGGCACTGAAGCTTTCTTT. It specifies CASSPTGPRGTEAFF.

In this sample, this clonotype turned up a few times. The rearrangement links TRBV5-8 to TRBJ2-1, with 9 positions matching TRBD2. V shed 3 bases, J shed 0 bases, and the junction held 25 bases outside the gene matches. Per germline, CDR1 SGHTS and CDR2 YDEGEE. The CDR3 loop spans 23 amino acids. CDR3 bases: TGTGCCAGCAGCTGGGGCCTGCGGCTAGCGGGACTCAGACAGACAAGCTCCTACAATGAGCAGTTCTTC. Translated, it gives CASSWGLRLAGLRQTSSYNEQFF.

Only a few counts were recorded for this clonotype. The chain carries TRBV2 and TRBJ1-5, with a tentative D call TRBD1 (5 bases). From germline, CDR1 is SNHLY and CDR2 FYNNEI. Trimming shortened V by 7 bases and J by 2 bases, and 15 bases separated the two germline ends. The CDR3 has 15 residues. This CDR3 reads CASKSSRGGNQPQHF. The CDR3, as DNA: TGTGCCAGCAAGTCGTCCCGGGGCGGCAATCAGCCCCAGCATTTT.

A word on this clonotype: It may be a read error: a sequence one base away is much more abundant. The CDR3 sequence is CASSFFGFAGVTDTQYF. Written as DNA, the CDR3 is TGTGCCAGCAGTTTTTTCGGGTTTGCGGGAGTAACAGATACGCAGTATTTT. The gene calls are TRBV28 and TRBJ2-3; 7 bases are shared with TRBD2. The CDR3 totals 17 residues. Germline V lookup: CDR1 MDHEN, CDR2 SYDVKM. The V segment lost 3 bases and the J segment 3 bases; nucleotides outside the gene matches: 12.

A few counts support this clonotype. The gene calls are TRBV28 and TRBJ2-7, with TRBD2 matching over 10 bases. Germline CDR1 and CDR2: MDHEN and SYDVKM. The CDR3 length is 13 residues. V lost 6 bases and J lost 3; bases outside the gene matches: 2. The CDR3 DNA reads as TGTGCCAGCAGCGGACTAGCGGTCTACGAGCAGTACTTC. Translated: CASSGLAVYEQYF.

This rearrangement joins TRBV6-6 to TRBJ1-1; D gene ambiguous. Trimming left V 2 bases short and J 0 bases short, with 7 bases between. This CDR3 has 14 amino acids. Germline assignment: CDR1 MNHNY and CDR2 SVGAGI (reference sequence). CDR3 sequence: CASSYGDLNTEAFF. DNA for the CDR3: TGTGCCAGCAGTTACGGTGACCTGAACACTGAAGCTTTCTTT.

This chain joins TRBV12-3 or TRBV12-4 and TRBJ2-4; the D call may be TRBD1 or TRBD2 (7 bases each). The CDR3 loop spans 14 amino acids. Trimming pared 3 bases from V and 7 bases from J, leaving 13 bases between. DNA of the CDR3: TGTGCCAGCAGTTTCAGGGGGGGGGCGAACATTCAGTACTTC. Encoded protein: CASSFRGGANIQYF.